One sample yielded the 11 T cell receptor beta chains listed below, sequenced in a study of technical replicates of blood from several donors. Assay: immunoSEQ multiplex PCR; the TCRdb copy retains only in-frame clones and omits some. Of over 65,000 clones in the sample, roughly 98% are singletons; the top ten hold around 0.16%. What was sequenced was T cells isolated from PBMCs. All receptors derive from a human donor in good health.

The rearrangement links TRBV27 to TRBJ2-3; 7 bases map to TRBD1. This CDR3 has 14 amino acids. Losses at the gene ends were 8 bases for V and 4 bases for J; bases not matched to a gene: 9. Germline CDR1 and CDR2: MNHEY and SMNVEV (reference sequence). For the CDR3, the DNA is TGTGCCAGCCTCCCAGGGGGTGGGGCAGATACGCAGTATTTT. It yields the protein CASLPGGGADTQYF.

This clone has just one count. V is TRBV7-8 and J is TRBJ1-2, with 10 nucleotides matching TRBD1. J gave up 4 bases and V 4 bases, and 6 bases lay outside the gene matches. This CDR3 comprises 15 residues. Germline assignment: CDR1 SGHVS and CDR2 FQNEAQ. The CDR3 sequence: CASSYSGTGAYGYTF. CDR3 DNA: TGTGCCAGCAGCTATTCCGGGACAGGGGCCTATGGCTACACCTTC.

V usage is TRBV30 and J usage is TRBJ1-6, with D perhaps TRBD1 (5 bases). The V gene lost 4 bases and the J gene lost 2 bases, with 9 bases spanning the gap. This CDR3 spans 14 amino acids. The V gene's germline CDR1 is GTSNPN and CDR2 SVGIG (reference sequence). CDR3: CAWIPRAYNSPLHF. CDR3 sequence (DNA): TGTGCCTGGATTCCCAGGGCCTATAATTCACCCCTCCACTTT. The whole variable domain, remainder taken from reference TRBV30 and TRBJ1-6, is SQTIHQWPATLVQPVGSPLSLECTVEGTSNPNLYWYRQAAGRGLQLLFYSVGIGQISSEVPQNLSASRPQDRQFILSSKKLLLSDSGFYLCAWIPRAYNSPLHFGNGTRLTVT.

The chain recombines TRBV28 with TRBJ1-2; TRBD1 might be the D (5 bases). Germline V CDR1 and CDR2: MDHEN, SYDVKM. This CDR3 comprises 13 residues. V lost 5 bases and J lost 5, with 12 bases in between. CDR3 sequence: CASSPQGRYGYTF. The CDR3 coding sequence is TGTGCCAGCAGTCCCCAGGGAAGGTATGGCTACACCTTC.

The chain recombines TRBV19 with TRBJ2-1, with 7 bases matching TRBD2. Per the germline V gene, CDR1 is LNHDA and CDR2 is SQIVND (reference sequence). CDR3 size: 15 residues. V lost 4 bases and J lost 6; bases outside the gene matches: 9. The CDR3 here is CASSTPGLSLNEQFF. As DNA, the CDR3 is TGTGCCAGTAGTACACCGGGACTATCACTCAATGAGCAGTTCTTC.

The chain couples TRBV19 to TRBJ2-1, with D perhaps TRBD1 (5 bases). The CDR3 length is 18 residues. The V end was cut by 5 bases, the J end by 0 bases, with 20 bases between. The germline V gene encodes CDR1 LNHDA and CDR2 SQIVND (reference sequence). The DNA for the CDR3 is TGTGCCAGTAGTTCCGGGTTAATCACGGACATCTCCTACAATGAGCAGTTCTTC. Translating it yields CASSSGLITDISYNEQFF.

V usage is TRBV13 and J usage is TRBJ2-1; the match to TRBD1 covers 10 bases. CDR3 size: 20 residues. The V gene end was trimmed by 4 bases and the J gene end by 3 bases; junction bases not matched to a gene: 18. The V gene's germline CDR1 is PRHDT and CDR2 FYEKMQ (reference sequence). In DNA, the CDR3 is TGTGCCAGCAGCTCCCGTGCCGGGACAGGGGTCACTAGCTTCTACAATGAGCAGTTCTTC. It codes for CASSSRAGTGVTSFYNEQFF.

This chain joins TRBV1 and TRBJ2-5; the D segment call TRBD2 is taken from the table without a DNA check. TRBV1 corresponds to a pseudogene. This CDR3 has 16 amino acids. The CDR3: CTSSHGLDAYQETQYF. CDR3 nucleotides: TGCACCAGCAGCCACGGACTAGACGCGTACCAAGAGACCCAGTACTTC.

The V and J genes are TRBV19 and TRBJ2-7; the D gene is possibly TRBD2 (5 bases). The germline CDR1 and CDR2 sequences are LNHDA and SQIVND (reference sequence). The ends were cut back, 9 bases at V and 5 bases at J, with 11 bases in the middle. CDR3 length equals 11 residues. CDR3 in amino acids: CASTGNNEQYF. The DNA for the CDR3 is TGTGCCAGCACGGGGAATAACGAGCAGTACTTC.

The chain joins TRBV7-2 to TRBJ1-5, with no clear D. V lost 4 bases, J lost 7 bases, and 17 bases lay in between. CDR3 length: 15 residues. CDR1 is SGHTA and CDR2 is FQGNSA in the germline V gene. The CDR3 DNA reads TGTGCCAGCAGCTCCCCAAACCTCAGCAGGCAGCCCCAGCATTTT. It yields the protein CASSSPNLSRQPQHF.

This clone was seen once. The V gene is TRBV27, the J gene TRBJ1-4; TRBD1 might be the D (6 bases). The CDR3 contains 13 residues. The V end was cut by 11 bases, the J end by 0 bases, with 10 bases between. From germline, CDR1 is MNHEY and CDR2 SMNVEV (reference sequence). This CDR3 is CASGAATNEKLFF. The CDR3 DNA follows: TGTGCCTCAGGGGCAGCAACTAATGAAAAACTGTTTTTT.